This T cell receptor beta chain was found in a study of T-cell memory formation after mild COVID-19. V was clipped by 0 bases and J by 4 bases; unmatched bases: 0. Germline lookup yields CDR1 MNHEY and CDR2 SVGAGI. The CDR3 spans 16 residues. TCRdb re-derived calls from the 5' RACE reads in MiXCR, one entry per CDR3 protein. In the table there are about 400,000 distinct CDR3 sequences, more than 20% of which are singletons. The V gene is TRBV6-5, the J gene TRBJ2-1, with 13 nucleotides matching TRBD2. The sequence was obtained from an adult woman who had mild COVID-19 (a few samples of this study predate the infection). Cell type and time point are not known. The sequenced material came from PBMCs or a T cell subset sorted from them (not recorded which). Here the CDR3 reads CASSYSTSGGYNEQFF. As DNA, the CDR3 is TGTGCCAGCAGTTACTCGACTAGCGGGGGGTACAATGAGCAGTTCTTC.